One and the same sample provided the 29 T cell receptor beta chains below, sequenced in a study of T-cell memory formation after mild COVID-19. A single record per CDR3 protein comes from TCRdb applying MiXCR to the 5' RACE reads. Of 500,000 to 650,000 distinct CDR3 sequences listed, roughly 21% were seen once; the top ten hold around 7.7%. The sequencing input was PBMCs or a T cell subset sorted from them (not recorded which). The receptors shown here come from an adult woman who had mild COVID-19 (a few samples of this study predate the infection). Cell type and time point are not known.

V gene TRBV5-5 combines with J gene TRBJ1-1; D gene uncertain. CDR1 is SGHKS, CDR2 YYEKEE, per germline (reference sequence). This CDR3 region has 15 residues. Trimming pared 2 bases from V and 2 bases from J, leaving 13 bases between. CDR3 DNA sequence: TGTGCCAGCAGCTTAGAGACACAGTTAAACACTGAAGCTTTCTTT. Amino acid sequence: CASSLETQLNTEAFF.

This clonotype was observed a few times. This chain joins TRBV7-9 and TRBJ2-7; TRBD2 matches 12 bases. V dropped 4 bases and J dropped 1; count of bases not matched to a gene: 5. Germline V gene data show CDR1 as SEHNR and CDR2 as FQNEAQ (reference sequence). The CDR3 runs 16 residues. The CDR3 here is CASSSRTSGESYEQYF. The DNA of the CDR3 is TGTGCCAGCAGCTCGAGGACTAGCGGGGAATCCTACGAGCAGTACTTC.

In this sample, this clonotype turned up a few times. CDR3 sequence (DNA): TGCAGCGTTGAACCTTCTGCGGGAGGGCCCAGCAATGAGCAGTTCTTC. As protein: CSVEPSAGGPSNEQFF. This chain uses TRBV29-1 with TRBJ2-1; 9 nucleotides match TRBD2. This CDR3 has 16 amino acids. Germline V gene sequence: CDR1 SQVTM, CDR2 ANQGSEA. Trimming cost V 2 bases and J 6 bases; bases outside gene matches: 11.

This clonotype was observed a handful of times. The rearrangement links TRBV5-1 to TRBJ1-2, with 7 bases identical to TRBD1. Germline-derived CDR1 and CDR2 are SGHRS and YFSETQ. J gave up 0 bases and V 0 bases, and 5 bases lay outside the gene matches. The CDR3 is 16 amino acids. The CDR3: CASSLGATGTNYGYTF. As DNA, the CDR3 is TGCGCCAGCAGCTTGGGGGCGACAGGGACTAACTATGGCTACACCTTC.

The chain is built from TRBV6-5 and TRBJ1-2; maybe TRBD1 (6 bases). CDR1 and CDR2 from the germline V gene are MNHEY and SVGAGI. Between the trimmed V and J ends, which lost 0 bases and 4 bases, there was a span of 12 bases. The CDR3 loop spans 15 amino acids. The CDR3 bases are TGTGCCAGCAGTTACTCCTACAGGGCCGTCTATGGCTACACCTTC. It specifies CASSYSYRAVYGYTF.

The V gene is TRBV5-1, the J gene TRBJ1-2; 7 bases map to TRBD1. Germline CDR1 is SGHRS and CDR2 is YFSETQ. V dropped 3 bases and J dropped 1; count of bases not matched to a gene: 12. The CDR3 covers 17 residues. The CDR3 loop reads CASSSGQDSLLNYGYTF. The CDR3, as DNA: TGCGCCAGCAGCTCCGGACAGGATTCCTTACTTAACTATGGCTACACCTTC.

This chain joins TRBV4-1 and TRBJ2-5; the D gene is possibly TRBD2 (5 bases). V lost 0 bases, J lost 6 bases, and 20 bases lay in between. There are 17 residues in the CDR3. Germline CDR1 reads MGHRA; CDR2 reads YSYEKL. CDR3 nucleotide sequence: TGCGCCAGCAGCCAAGATCCCGGACTCACCCCAATGAAGACCCAGTACTTC. This sequence encodes CASSQDPGLTPMKTQYF.

The rearrangement links TRBV20-1 to TRBJ2-7, with D possibly matching TRBD2 (6 bases). The CDR3 sequence is 14 residues long. Germline CDR1 reads DFQATT; CDR2 reads SNEGSKA (reference sequence). V lost 1 base and J lost 2, with 12 bases in between. The CDR3 nucleotides are TGCAGTGCTAGAGTCGGAGGGTCTCCCTACGAGCAGTACTTC. It specifies CSARVGGSPYEQYF.

This rearrangement joins TRBV7-3 to TRBJ1-2, with TRBD1 matching over 8 bases. The length of the CDR3 is 13 residues. V shed 5 bases, J shed 7 bases, and the junction held 6 bases outside the gene matches. CDR1 is SGHTA and CDR2 is FQGTGA in the germline V gene. The CDR3 loop reads CASSNPGGRGYTF. The CDR3 bases are TGTGCCAGCAGCAACCCAGGGGGCCGTGGCTACACCTTC.

The rearrangement links TRBV12-3 or TRBV12-4 to TRBJ1-3; D is uncertain. V lost 4 bases, J lost 4 bases, and 17 bases lay in between. The CDR3 is 16 residues long. The CDR3 spells CASSSFRTRKGNTIYF. The CDR3, as DNA: TGTGCCAGCAGTTCTTTTAGGACCAGGAAAGGAAACACCATATATTTT.

The J gene is TRBJ1-2, the V gene TRBV24-1, with D uncertain. From germline, CDR1 is KGHDR and CDR2 SFDVKD. The CDR3 consists of 12 residues. Trimming took 0 bases from V and 10 from J, leaving 8 bases between them. The CDR3 protein is CATSDLVGIYTF. In DNA form, the CDR3 reads TGTGCCACCAGTGATTTGGTCGGGATCTACACCTTC.

This clonotype has a handful of counts. V usage is TRBV19 and J usage is TRBJ2-1, with D perhaps given as TRBD1 or TRBD2 (6 bases each). There are 13 residues in the CDR3. The V end lost 6 bases, the J end lost 4 bases, and 10 bases lay between the germline ends. The germline V gene has CDR1 LNHDA and CDR2 SQIVND (reference sequence). The CDR3 here is CASRWGAYNEQFF. CDR3 nucleotides: TGTGCCAGTAGGTGGGGGGCATACAATGAGCAGTTCTTC.

This clonotype was observed a handful of times. The chain has TRBV15 and TRBJ1-1; D is ambiguous. Germline V gene sequence: CDR1 LNHNV, CDR2 YYDKDF (reference sequence). Trimming took 0 bases from V and 7 from J, leaving 9 bases between them. The CDR3 length is 13 residues. DNA of the CDR3: TGTGCCACCAGCAGAGAATGGGGAAATGAAGCTTTCTTT. Translated, it gives CATSREWGNEAFF.

The chain employs TRBV29-1 and TRBJ2-7; D possibly corresponds to TRBD1 (5 bases). The CDR3 consists of 13 residues. CDR1 and CDR2 (germline): SQVTM, ANQGSEA. V was trimmed by 1 base and J by 3 bases, leaving 10 bases between them. CDR3 sequence reads: CSVEGTSLYEQYF. CDR3 sequence (DNA): TGCAGCGTTGAAGGGACATCTCTCTACGAGCAGTACTTC.

This clonotype was counted a few times. In DNA, the CDR3 is TGTGCCAGCAGATCCAGCCAGACCAATGAGCAGTTCTTC. This translates into CASRSSQTNEQFF. The chain carries TRBV2 and TRBJ2-1; D is unresolved. Germline V lookup: CDR1 SNHLY, CDR2 FYNNEI. This CDR3 comprises 13 residues. Trimming took 6 bases from V and 6 from J, leaving 12 bases between them.

CDR3 nucleotides: TGCGCCAGCAGCTTGGCCGCTCGTCCGCAAGAGACCCAGTACTTC. This gives the protein CASSLAARPQETQYF. The chain recombines TRBV5-1 with TRBJ2-5, with no clear D. Trimming pared 0 bases from V and 2 bases from J, leaving 11 bases between. Germline V lookup: CDR1 SGHRS, CDR2 YFSETQ. The CDR3 length is 15 residues.

This clonotype appeared a few times. The V call is TRBV7-8, the J call TRBJ1-6; possible D gene TRBD1, 5 bases. Germline V lookup: CDR1 SGHVS, CDR2 FQNEAQ. This CDR3 contains 15 residues. The V end lost 0 bases, the J end lost 10 bases, and 13 bases lay between the germline ends. CDR3 nucleotide sequence: TGTGCCAGCAGCTTAGCTCTTGGGGCAATATCACCCCTCCACTTT. This translates into CASSLALGAISPLHF.

V usage is TRBV5-4 and J usage is TRBJ2-2, with D unresolved. The CDR3 length is 13 residues. Deletions cut 3 bases from V and 4 bases from J, with 7 bases between. Per germline, CDR1 SGHNT and CDR2 YYREEE (reference sequence). The CDR3 protein is CASSSLSTGELFF. The CDR3 DNA follows: TGTGCCAGCAGCTCTCTTAGCACCGGGGAGCTGTTTTTT.

This clonotype was counted only a few times. The chain couples TRBV20-1 to TRBJ2-1; unclear D gene. V was cut by 1 base and J by 0 bases, with 7 bases left in between. The CDR3 sequence is 14 residues long. Germline V CDR1 and CDR2: DFQATT, SNEGSKA (reference sequence). CDR3 amino acids: CSARAVSSYNEQFF. The CDR3 nucleotides are TGCAGTGCTAGAGCTGTGAGCTCCTACAATGAGCAGTTCTTC.

V usage is TRBV28 and J usage is TRBJ1-5; the D gene is possibly TRBD1 (6 bases). The V gene's germline CDR1 is MDHEN and CDR2 SYDVKM. Trimming stripped 6 bases from V and 4 bases from J, with 13 bases between. The CDR3 is 14 amino acids. Here the CDR3 DNA reads TGTGCCAGCAGGCGGGACATGGGGAATCAGCCCCAGCATTTT. This codes for CASRRDMGNQPQHF. Based on the CDR3 plus reference TRBV28 and TRBJ1-5, the full variable domain is DVKVTQSSRYLVKRTGEKVFLECVQDMDHENMFWYRQDPGLGLRLIYFSYDVKMKEKGDIPEGYSVSREKKERFSLILESASTNQTSMYLCASRRDMGNQPQHFGDGTRLSIL.

Turning to this clonotype: One end of the junction is discordant with germline, which a read error may explain. V and J are TRBV11-2 and TRBJ2-1, with 13 bases lining up with TRBD2. The CDR3 is made up of 13 amino acids. The germline V gene has CDR1 SGHAT and CDR2 FQNNGV. The CDR3: CASSLGTSGSQTF. The CDR3 DNA reads as TGTGCCAGCAGCTTAGGGACTAGCGGGAGTCAGACCTTC.

V usage is TRBV2 and J usage is TRBJ2-5; no clear D. The germline CDR1 and CDR2 sequences are SNHLY and FYNNEI. The ends were cut back, 3 bases at V and 5 bases at J, with 13 bases in the middle. CDR3 length equals 14 residues. The CDR3 DNA is TGTGCCAGCAGTGACCTCGTGGTAGGGGAGACCCAGTACTTC. This sequence encodes CASSDLVVGETQYF.

The gene calls are TRBV20-1 and TRBJ1-1, with TRBD1 matching over 7 bases. This CDR3 contains 14 residues. Trimming cost V 3 bases and J 2 bases; bases outside gene matches: 6. Germline-derived CDR1 and CDR2 are DFQATT and SNEGSKA (reference sequence). Written as DNA, the CDR3 is TGCAGTGCTAGTCCCCCAGGGGGAAACACTGAAGCTTTCTTT. Its protein product is CSASPPGGNTEAFF.

This clonotype has more than one count but fewer than ten. The CDR3 DNA reads as TGTGCCAGCAGCTACTCGGGCAGCTACAATCAGCCCCAGCATTTT. This sequence encodes CASSYSGSYNQPQHF. V and J are TRBV7-8 and TRBJ1-5, with D unresolved. Trimming removed 4 bases from V and 3 bases from J, with 13 bases in between. The length of the CDR3 is 15 residues. Germline V gene lookup returns CDR1 SGHVS and CDR2 FQNEAQ.

The chain carries TRBV5-1 and TRBJ2-3; 7 positions agree with TRBD2. The CDR3 has 16 residues. J lost 1 base, V lost 1 base, and 6 bases had no gene match. Germline V gene data show CDR1 as SGHRS and CDR2 as YFSETQ. This CDR3 reads CASSLRGGARTDTQYF. In DNA form, the CDR3 reads TGCGCCAGCAGCTTGAGGGGAGGGGCGCGCACAGATACGCAGTATTTT.

V usage is TRBV27 and J usage is TRBJ2-1; possible D gene TRBD2, 6 bases. Trimming left V 5 bases short and J 2 bases short, with 16 bases between. The CDR3 has 16 amino acids. CDR1 and CDR2 (germline): MNHEY, SMNVEV (reference sequence). The CDR3 sequence is CASSTLAGPPYNEQFF. For the CDR3, the DNA is TGTGCCAGCAGTACGTTGGCGGGGCCGCCCTACAATGAGCAGTTCTTC.

This chain joins TRBV4-2 and TRBJ2-7; 8 bases line up with TRBD2. With 0 bases clipped from V and 9 bases from J, the junction kept 7 bases outside the gene matches. Germline CDR1 and CDR2: LGHNA and YNFKEQ. The CDR3 is made up of 14 amino acids. The CDR3 DNA is TGTGCCAGCAGCCAAGAGACGCGGGGGGATGGGCAGTACTTC. Translated, it gives CASSQETRGDGQYF.

The CDR3 DNA reads TGTGCCAGCAGTATGGGACGCAACTATGGCTACACCTTC. Translated: CASSMGRNYGYTF. J is TRBJ1-2 and V is TRBV12-3 or TRBV12-4, with D possibly being TRBD1 (5 bases). The ends were cut back, 5 bases at V and 2 bases at J, with 9 bases in the middle. The CDR3 is 13 residues long.

This clonotype has just a few counts. The chain couples TRBV20-1 to TRBJ1-3, with no clear D. This CDR3 contains 13 residues. Germline V gives CDR1 DFQATT, CDR2 SNEGSKA (reference sequence). Trimming left V 3 bases short and J 4 bases short, with 10 bases between. The chain's CDR3 is CSASLGNGNTIYF. The DNA for the CDR3 is TGCAGTGCTAGTTTGGGTAACGGAAACACCATATATTTT.